This TCR beta chain was retrieved from a study of Graves' ophthalmopathy and Graves' hyperthyroidism. This CDR3 is built from 16 residues. Germline V gene data show CDR1 as SGHVS and CDR2 as FQNEAQ. RNA transcripts provided the template for amplifying TCR beta CDR3 regions. An initial RT-PCR round employing HTBI primers preceded a second-round multiplex PCR. TCRdb passed the multiplex PCR reads through MiXCR, listing each CDR3 protein once. The sample consists of almost 750,000 distinct CDR3 sequences, roughly 41% of them appearing once. A word on this clonotype: At one end the junction does not follow the germline gene, possibly because of a read error.

This receptor was obtained from an adult man with Graves' ophthalmopathy. Sequencing was carried out using peripheral blood. The V and J genes are TRBV7-8 and TRBJ1-2; 7 nucleotides line up with TRBD1. CDR3 region: CASSQDGTGVLGGYTF. The CDR3 DNA sequence: TGCGCCAGCAGCCAAGACGGTACAGGGGTGCTGGGTGGCTACACCTTC.